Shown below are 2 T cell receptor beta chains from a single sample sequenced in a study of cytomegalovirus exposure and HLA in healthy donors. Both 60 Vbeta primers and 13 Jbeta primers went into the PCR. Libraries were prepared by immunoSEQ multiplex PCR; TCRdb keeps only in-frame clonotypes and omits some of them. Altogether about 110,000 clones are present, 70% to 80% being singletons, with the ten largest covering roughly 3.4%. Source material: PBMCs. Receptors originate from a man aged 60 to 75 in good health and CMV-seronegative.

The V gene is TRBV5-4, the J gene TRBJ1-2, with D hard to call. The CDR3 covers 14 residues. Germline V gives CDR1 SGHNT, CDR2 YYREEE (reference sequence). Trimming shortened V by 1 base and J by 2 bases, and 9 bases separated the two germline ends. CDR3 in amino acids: CASSLSGGNYGYTF. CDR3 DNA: TGTGCCAGCAGCTTGTCTGGAGGGAACTATGGCTACACCTTC.

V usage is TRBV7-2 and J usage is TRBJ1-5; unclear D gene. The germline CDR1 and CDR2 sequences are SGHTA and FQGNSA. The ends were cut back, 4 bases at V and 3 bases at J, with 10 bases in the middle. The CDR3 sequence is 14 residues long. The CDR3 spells CASSSYGSNQPQHF. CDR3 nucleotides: TGTGCCAGCAGCTCCTACGGGTCCAATCAGCCCCAGCATTTT.